Following are 29 T cell receptor beta chains from one sample sequenced in a study of blood T cell repertoires in COVID-19. Sequenced by immunoSEQ multiplex PCR; TCRdb stores in-frame clones only, minus some. The sample lists more than 200,000 clones, approximately 84% occurring once. Sequencing was performed on peripheral blood. The receptors come from a man older than 75 with acute or convalescent COVID-19.

The chain links TRBV7-3 to TRBJ2-1; TRBD1 matches 8 bases. Germline assignment: CDR1 SGHTA and CDR2 FQGTGA. Trimming at V came to 2 bases and at J to 3 bases, leaving 3 bases not matched to a gene. CDR3 length equals 15 residues. The CDR3 DNA reads as TGTGCCAGCAGCTTAGGACAGGGACGCTACAATGAGCAGTTCTTC. Amino acid sequence: CASSLGQGRYNEQFF.

The gene calls are TRBV30 and TRBJ2-1; 11 bases match TRBD2. J was trimmed by 0 bases and V by 4 bases; bases with no gene match: 5. The CDR3 runs to 16 residues. Germline loops: CDR1 GTSNPN, CDR2 SVGIG (reference sequence). CDR3 sequence (DNA): TGTGCCTGGACTAGCGGGGGGCCTAGCTCCTACAATGAGCAGTTCTTC. As protein: CAWTSGGPSSYNEQFF.

This sequence joins TRBV7-3 and TRBJ1-1; D is undetermined. The germline CDR1 and CDR2 sequences are SGHTA and FQGTGA. The CDR3 is 13 amino acids. V dropped 3 bases and J dropped 3 bases, with 8 bases sitting between them. CDR3 nucleotide sequence: TGTGCCAGCAGCTTTAACCGGGACACTGAAGCTTTCTTT. Amino acid sequence: CASSFNRDTEAFF.

The chain carries TRBV28 and TRBJ2-2, with 9 nucleotides matching TRBD1. Germline V lookup: CDR1 MDHEN, CDR2 SYDVKM. V dropped 7 bases and J dropped 4; count of bases not matched to a gene: 4. This CDR3 spans 14 amino acids. The CDR3 sequence: CASMGTGPTGELFF. CDR3 bases: TGTGCCAGCATGGGGACAGGGCCCACCGGGGAGCTGTTTTTT.

The genes are TRBV3-1 (or the pseudogene TRBV3-2) and TRBJ2-3; D is uncertain. Germline CDR1 reads LGHDT; CDR2 reads YNNKEL (reference sequence). This CDR3 is built from 13 residues. V was cut by 6 bases and J by 3 bases, with 10 bases left in between. CDR3 in DNA: TGTGCCAGCAGTCCGACATCAACAGATACGCAGTATTTT. Translation gives CASSPTSTDTQYF.

CDR3 DNA: TGTGCCAGCAGCAAAGGGGACAGACGCTCTGGAAACACCATATATTTT. As protein: CASSKGDRRSGNTIYF. J is TRBJ1-3 and V is TRBV21-1; TRBD1, the table's D call, lacks a check against the DNA. TRBV21-1 is recorded as a pseudogene. The CDR3 is 16 amino acids.

This clone was seen a few times. The CDR3 DNA sequence: TGTGCCAGCTCACCCCGGGAGACAGCCGGGGAGCTGTTTTTT. Protein: CASSPRETAGELFF. V and J are TRBV18 and TRBJ2-2; the D gene is possibly TRBD2 (6 bases). This CDR3 is 14 amino acids long. Deletions cut 3 bases from V and 6 bases from J, with 11 bases between. Germline assignment: CDR1 KGHSH and CDR2 LQKENI.

The chain carries TRBV3-1 (or the pseudogene TRBV3-2) and TRBJ2-7, with D perhaps TRBD2 (5 bases). Trimming took 4 bases from V and 2 from J, leaving 12 bases between them. This CDR3 is built from 14 residues. CDR1 is LGHDT and CDR2 is YNNKEL in the germline V gene (reference sequence). CDR3: CASSLTSPAYEQYF. The CDR3 coding sequence is TGTGCCAGCAGCCTTACTAGTCCGGCCTACGAGCAGTACTTC.

CDR3 in amino acids: CASILDRAYGYTF. The CDR3 bases are TGTGCCAGCATCCTGGACAGGGCCTATGGCTACACCTTC. The chain employs TRBV28 and TRBJ1-2, with 8 bases lining up with TRBD1. The CDR3 is made up of 13 amino acids. Trimming at V came to 7 bases and at J to 4 bases, leaving 5 bases not matched to a gene. Germline CDR1 reads MDHEN; CDR2 reads SYDVKM.

This clone was counted once. The chain joins TRBV9 to TRBJ2-7; 7 positions agree with TRBD1. Unmatched junction bases numbered 18, after V lost 4 bases and J lost 2 bases. The length of the CDR3 is 18 residues. In germline, CDR1 is SGDLS, CDR2 YYNGEE. The CDR3 coding sequence is TGTGCCAGCAGCCCCCTCCCCCTGGGACAGTCTCCTACCTACGAGCAGTACTTC. Protein product: CASSPLPLGQSPTYEQYF.

CDR3: CASSSGTTNEKLFF. As DNA, the CDR3 is TGTGCCAGTAGCTCCGGGACAACTAATGAAAAACTGTTTTTT. The chain recombines TRBV19 with TRBJ1-4; D unresolved. This CDR3 contains 14 residues. Germline assignment: CDR1 LNHDA and CDR2 SQIVND (reference sequence). The germline V and J ends were trimmed by 6 bases and 0 bases, with 8 bases remaining between them.

This chain uses TRBV5-1 with TRBJ1-4; no definite D call. This CDR3 has 15 amino acids. V was clipped by 0 bases and J by 5 bases, with 11 bases between them. Germline V gives CDR1 SGHRS, CDR2 YFSETQ. The DNA of the CDR3 is TGCGCCAGCAGCTTGGATGGCCAGAAAAATGAAAAACTGTTTTTT. Translating it yields CASSLDGQKNEKLFF.

The chain uses TRBV28 and TRBJ1-6; D is unresolved. Germline V CDR1 and CDR2: MDHEN, SYDVKM. Trimming removed 9 bases from V and 0 bases from J, with 15 bases in between. The CDR3 has 16 residues. The CDR3 loop is CASTPQAYSYNSPLHF. In DNA form, the CDR3 reads TGTGCCAGTACTCCCCAGGCCTACTCCTATAATTCACCCCTCCACTTT. The variable domain in full, with the rest retrieved from reference TRBV28 and TRBJ1-6, is DVKVTQSSRYLVKRTGEKVFLECVQDMDHENMFWYRQDPGLGLRLIYFSYDVKMKEKGDIPEGYSVSREKKERFSLILESASTNQTSMYLCASTPQAYSYNSPLHFGNGTRLTVT.

The chain combines TRBV7-2 with TRBJ1-5; TRBD1 agrees at 9 bases. The CDR3 covers 13 residues. V shed 5 bases and J 11 bases; nucleotides not matched to a gene: 7. Germline V gene sequence: CDR1 SGHTA, CDR2 FQGNSA. Written as DNA, the CDR3 is TGTGCCAGCAGCCCGGGACAGGGTGAGACCCAGCATTTT. This sequence encodes CASSPGQGETQHF.

This clone showed up just a few times. This chain uses TRBV19 with TRBJ1-1; 9 bases agree with TRBD1. V dropped 3 bases and J dropped 4; count of bases not matched to a gene: 6. CDR3 size: 15 residues. Germline lookup yields CDR1 LNHDA and CDR2 SQIVND (reference sequence). CDR3 coding DNA: TGTGCCAGTAGTATGACAGGGGGTGTGGGCACTGAAGCTTTCTTT. It yields the protein CASSMTGGVGTEAFF. Based on the CDR3 plus reference TRBV19 and TRBJ1-1, the full variable domain is DGGITQSPKYLFRKEGQNVTLSCEQNLNHDAMYWYRQDPGQGLRLIYYSQIVNDFQKGDIAEGYSVSREKKESFPLTVTSAQKNPTAFYLCASSMTGGVGTEAFFGQGTRLTVV.

The chain employs TRBV3-1 (or the pseudogene TRBV3-2) and TRBJ2-2; TRBD2 aligns across 7 bases. V dropped 4 bases and J dropped 4; count of bases not matched to a gene: 9. The germline gives CDR1 LGHDT, CDR2 YNNKEL (reference sequence). The CDR3 loop spans 16 amino acids. The CDR3 loop is CASSPRLAGSTGELFF. The CDR3 nucleotides read TGTGCCAGCAGCCCGCGACTAGCCGGTTCCACCGGGGAGCTGTTTTTT.

The genes are TRBV12-3 or TRBV12-4 and TRBJ2-1, with D unclear. The CDR3 spans 12 residues. V gave up 4 bases and J gave up 8 bases, with 9 bases separating them. The CDR3 coding sequence is TGTGCCAGCAGTTCACTCGGGTATGAGCAGTTCTTC. This translates into CASSSLGYEQFF.

The V gene is TRBV29-1, the J gene TRBJ2-3, with TRBD2 as a possible D gene (6 bases). The germline V gene has CDR1 SQVTM and CDR2 ANQGSEA. V gave up 3 bases and J gave up 2 bases, with 12 bases separating them. There are 14 residues in the CDR3. The CDR3 DNA reads as TGCAGCGTTGAGGGCGGGAAGTCCACAGATACGCAGTATTTT. Amino acids: CSVEGGKSTDTQYF.

The chain uses TRBV21-1 and TRBJ2-7; TRBD2 is taken as the D call from the table, unchecked against the DNA. TRBV21-1 is classified as a pseudogene. CDR3 length equals 15 residues. CDR3 in DNA: TGTGCCAGCAGCCACCCGGGACTATCCCCCTACGAGCAGTACGTC. This translates into CASSHPGLSPYEQYV.

The CDR3 region has the DNA TGTGCCAGCAGCTTAGAACGGGGTGAAGCTTTCTTT. Its protein product is CASSLERGEAFF. The chain couples TRBV7-8 to TRBJ1-1; no reliable D call. There are 12 residues in the CDR3. Trimming cost V 1 base and J 7 bases, with 7 bases left between them. Germline assignment: CDR1 SGHVS and CDR2 FQNEAQ.

V gene TRBV18 combines with J gene TRBJ1-5; TRBD1 aligns across 9 bases. The length of the CDR3 is 14 residues. Germline V gene data show CDR1 as KGHSH and CDR2 as LQKENI. Trimming took 3 bases from V and 7 from J; bases not matched to a gene: 4. The CDR3 is CASSPGQGQQPQHF. The CDR3 region has the DNA TGTGCCAGCTCACCGGGACAGGGACAGCAGCCCCAGCATTTT.

This clone was seen once. The chain couples TRBV18 to TRBJ2-5; tentative D call: TRBD1 (6 bases). Trimming removed 4 bases from V and 2 bases from J, with 8 bases in between. This CDR3 contains 13 residues. Germline CDR1 and CDR2: KGHSH and LQKENI. CDR3 nucleotides: TGTGCCAGCTCACGGACAGTTCAAGAGACCCAGTACTTC. This translates into CASSRTVQETQYF.

This chain uses TRBV5-8 with TRBJ2-1, with 9 bases identical to TRBD2. Germline V gives CDR1 SGHTS, CDR2 YDEGEE. The CDR3 loop spans 12 amino acids. V was clipped by 2 bases and J by 15 bases; unmatched bases: 6. DNA for the CDR3: TGTGCCAGCAGCTTCGGGACTAGCAGGGGGTTCTTC. Its protein product is CASSFGTSRGFF.

This rearrangement joins TRBV6-1 to TRBJ2-5, with a possible D match to TRBD1 (5 bases). The ends were cut back, 2 bases at V and 1 base at J, with 8 bases in the middle. There are 14 residues in the CDR3. Germline CDR1 reads MNHNS; CDR2 reads SASEGT. The CDR3 DNA reads TGTGCCAGCAGTGAACAAGGGGCCCAAGAGACCCAGTACTTC. Encoded protein: CASSEQGAQETQYF.

The V and J genes are TRBV7-3 and TRBJ2-1, with 7 nucleotides matching TRBD2. The CDR3 is 15 amino acids. V lost 5 bases and J lost 4; bases outside the gene matches: 8. Germline CDR1 is SGHTA and CDR2 is FQGTGA. The DNA for the CDR3 is TGTGCCAGCAGCGCAGGACTAGGAAGATACAATGAGCAGTTCTTC. Translated, it gives CASSAGLGRYNEQFF.

This chain connects TRBV9 to TRBJ2-7, with D possibly being TRBD1 (7 bases). Germline CDR1 reads SGDLS; CDR2 reads YYNGEE. The CDR3 has 13 residues. V was shortened by 7 bases and J by 4 bases, with 15 bases between the two germline ends. The CDR3 loop reads CASPQGGRYEQYF. The CDR3 region has the DNA TGTGCCAGCCCCCAGGGGGGAAGGTACGAGCAGTACTTC.

This chain joins TRBV12-2 and TRBJ2-2; no check of the table's D call, TRBD1, against the DNA was made. TRBV12-2 is noted as a pseudogene. The CDR3 is 18 residues long. CDR3 in amino acids: CASRCTDQTGDLTGELFF. Here the CDR3 DNA reads TGTGCAAGTCGCTGCACGGACCAGACAGGGGACCTCACCGGGGAGCTGTTTTTT.

The CDR3 region is CASSASRDRGLQEQYF. CDR3 nucleotides: TGTGCCAGCAGCGCAAGTCGGGACAGGGGGCTTCAGGAGCAGTACTTC. The V call is TRBV7-9, the J call TRBJ2-7, with 12 nucleotides matching TRBD1. CDR1 is SEHNR and CDR2 is FQNEAQ in the germline V gene (reference sequence). Trimming removed 5 bases from V and 7 bases from J; junction bases left unmatched: 12. The CDR3 totals 16 residues.

J is TRBJ1-1 and V is TRBV7-2; 8 positions agree with TRBD1. Germline CDR1 reads SGHTA; CDR2 reads FQGNSA. The CDR3 loop spans 14 amino acids. The ends lost 5 bases at V and 3 bases at J; junction bases unmatched: 5. DNA for the CDR3: TGTGCCAGCAGCGCCACGACAGGGGACACTGAAGCTTTCTTT. Translating gives CASSATTGDTEAFF. Together with reference TRBV7-2 and TRBJ1-1, the CDR3 gives the full variable domain: GAGVSQSPSNKVTEKGKDVELRCDPISGHTALYWYRQSLGQGLEFLIYFQGNSAPDKSGLPSDRFSAERTGGSVSTLTIQRTQQEDSAVYLCASSATTGDTEAFFGQGTRLTVV.